The rows below give T cell receptor beta chains drawn from one sample of a study of graft-versus-host responses after intestinal transplantation. Generated by immunoSEQ multiplex PCR, the TCRdb table keeps only in-frame clones and is missing some. The sample contains about 82,000 clones, roughly 89% of which appear only once. These TCRs' antigens remain unknown. Sequencing was performed on unstimulated CD4+ T cells sorted from spleen or lymph node cells, taken before intestinal transplant. The receptors shown here come from a human donor who received an intestinal transplant. CDR3s include the opening cysteine and the closing phenylalanine or tryptophan. D genes are given only for firm matches. A row's size may be missing; if present it is once, few, many or a size class.

TRBV7-9	15	.	TRBD2	TRBJ2-3	TGTGCCAGCAGCTTACTAGCGGGGGGCACAGATACGCAGTATTTT	CASSLLAGGTDTQYF
TRBV5-1	14	.	TRBD1	TRBJ2-7	TGCGCCAGCAGACAAGGGGGCGGGTCTGGCGAGCAGTACTTC	CASRQGGGSGEQYF
TRBV7-2	14	.	TRBD2	TRBJ2-1	TGTGCCAGCAGCTTAACGGGGGGGGGCTATGAGCAGTTCTTC	CASSLTGGGYEQFF
TRBV19	15	once	TRBD1	TRBJ1-5	TGTGCCAGTAGTATAGTTGGACAGGGCGGTCAGCCCCAGCATTTT	CASSIVGQGGQPQHF
TRBV7-2	13	.	.	TRBJ2-2	TGTGCCAGCAGCGATCCCGGGACCGGGGAGCTGTTTTTT	CASSDPGTGELFF
TRBV6-1	13	once	TRBD1	TRBJ2-7	TGTGCCAGCGGATGGACAGGGAGGTACGAGCAGTACTTC	CASGWTGRYEQYF
TRBV5-6	12	.	.	TRBJ1-1	TGTGCCAGCAGCTGGGGCTCTTCGGAAGCTTTCTTT	CASSWGSSEAFF
TRBV6-5	15	.	.	TRBJ1-1	TGTGCCACATTAAAGATACAGGGAGGGCACACTGAAGCTTTCTTT	CATLKIQGGHTEAFF
TRBV28	18	once	TRBD1	TRBJ1-5	TGTGCCAGCAGTCGGGCCCCCGACAGGGCAAATAGCAATCAGCCCCAGCATTTT	CASSRAPDRANSNQPQHF
TRBV4-1	16	once	.	TRBJ2-3	TGCGCCAGCAGCCAAGATTTAACAGGGATCACAGATACGCAGTATTTT	CASSQDLTGITDTQYF
TRBV18	13	.	.	TRBJ1-1	TGTGCCAGCTCACCTAAACAGGGAACTGAAGCTTTCTTT	CASSPKQGTEAFF
TRBV6-1	14	once	TRBD1	TRBJ1-3	TGTGCCAGCAGCGCGACAGGGATCGGAAACACCATATATTTT	CASSATGIGNTIYF
TRBV21-1	16	.	.	TRBJ2-3	TGTGCCAGCATCTGGGGGGAAGGACTCCCGACAGATACGCAGTATTTT	CASIWGEGLPTDTQYF
TRBV7-2	13	.	.	TRBJ1-5	TGTGCCAGCAGCGACGCACAGGGACAGCCCCAGCATTTT	CASSDAQGQPQHF
TRBV7-2	14	.	.	TRBJ1-2	TGTGCCAGCAGCTTTATACAGGGAAACTATGGCTACACCTTC	CASSFIQGNYGYTF
TRBV20-1	11	.	TRBD1	TRBJ1-1	TGCAGTGCCCCGGACAGGACTGAAGCTTTCTTT	CSAPDRTEAFF
TRBV7-2	15	.	TRBD2	TRBJ2-1	TGTGCCAGCAGGTCCCGGCTAGCGGGGTCCAATGAGCAGTTCTTC	CASRSRLAGSNEQFF
TRBV7-2	15	.	TRBD1	TRBJ2-2	TGTGCCAGCAGCCGCGGGACAGGGGAAACCGGGGAGCTGTTTTTT	CASSRGTGETGELFF
TRBV6-5	16	.	TRBD1	TRBJ1-4	TGTGCCAGCAGTTGGGGACAGATCACAACTAATGAAAAACTGTTTTTT	CASSWGQITTNEKLFF
TRBV27	15	.	TRBD1	TRBJ2-7	TGTGCCAGCAGTTTCAGGGACAGGTCGTCCTACGAGCAGTACTTC	CASSFRDRSSYEQYF
TRBV10-3	15	few	TRBD1	TRBJ2-1	TGTGCCATCAGTCCGCCGGGACAGGGACTCAATGAGCAGTTCTTC	CAISPPGQGLNEQFF
TRBV6-1	15	.	TRBD1	TRBJ1-6	TGTGCCAGCAGTGAAGGGGACAGGGCTGGCCCACCCCTCCACTTT	CASSEGDRAGPPLHF